This TCR beta chain was documented in a study of cytomegalovirus exposure and HLA in healthy donors. Both 60 Vbeta primers and 13 Jbeta primers went into the PCR. Method: immunoSEQ multiplex PCR; TCRdb's copy keeps in-frame clones and lacks some. Of some 150,000 clones in the sample, 80% are singletons; the top ten hold about 4.7%. CDR1 and CDR2 from the germline V gene are MDHEN and SYDVKM. The junction had 7 bases not matched to a gene; V was cut back by 2 bases and J by 2 bases. This CDR3 contains 16 residues. This clone was detected only once. V is TRBV28 and J is TRBJ2-3; 7 bases fit TRBD2. This sequence was found in a man younger than 40 in good health and CMV-seronegative. Sequencing was performed on PBMCs. CDR3 protein: CASSLLAGEVTDTQYF. The CDR3 DNA sequence: TGTGCCAGCAGTTTACTGGCGGGGGAAGTCACAGATACGCAGTATTTT.